This TCR beta chain is from a study of early T cells in non-severe SARS-CoV-2 infection. Study-wide context: Chains were unpaired, as sequencing was done on bulk RNA from unsorted whole blood.

With 2 bases removed from V and 0 bases from J, the gap between germline ends came to 10 bases. CDR3 length: 15 amino acids. Germline lookup yields CDR1 ENHRY and CDR2 SYGVKD. The TCR library protocol was used to attach unique molecular identifiers. These identifiers were attached to individual cDNA molecules. TCRdb called the 5' RACE reads again in MiXCR, with one record for every CDR3 protein. The table shows about 23,000 distinct CDR3 sequences, with less than 5.5% occurring only once. In its sample, this clonotype was seen many times. Antigen: not known. The study, taken as a whole, reports: The study's VDJdb matching favored anti-spike CD8 responses and missed private and CD4 specificities.

Sequencing was performed on whole blood. This chain links TRBV10-3 with TRBJ1-2; D remains ambiguous. The receptor comes from an adult who was a healthcare worker with PCR-confirmed SARS-CoV-2 infection or an uninfected control (not recorded which). The chain's CDR3 is CAISEASPSNYGYTF. CDR3 nucleotides: TGTGCCATCAGTGAGGCTAGCCCTTCTAACTATGGCTACACCTTC.